This T cell receptor beta chain was sequenced for a study of cytomegalovirus exposure and HLA in healthy donors. The CDR3 sequence is 19 residues long. Germline-derived CDR1 and CDR2 are SGHTA and FQGTGA. Trimming removed 4 bases from V and 0 bases from J; junction bases left unmatched: 6. General observations from the study: Associated with cytomegalovirus, according to the listing, were around 160 TCR beta chains.

Comment on this clone: Its antigen is not known.

Some clones are missing from TCRdb's copy, which holds only in-frame ones; the method was immunoSEQ multiplex PCR. Of 50,000 to 70,000 clones detected, roughly 94% appear once; the ten largest clones hold approximately 5.4%. The chain has TRBV7-3 and TRBJ2-1, with TRBD2 identical over 16 bases. The sample taken for sequencing was PBMCs. This TCR was recovered from a woman aged 18-35 years in good health and CMV-seropositive. The CDR3 region has the DNA TGTGCCAGCAGCTCCGGGACTAGCGGGGGGGATTACTCCTACAATGAGCAGTTCTTC. Translation: CASSSGTSGGDYSYNEQFF.